The T cell receptor beta chain described here comes from a study of T cells in lung cancer brain metastases. Across the study: Seventeen of the 20 patients had a tobacco use history. Median interval between primary and brain metastasis specimen acquisition was almost 350 days. Findings and caveats of the study: Paired lesions shared few clones; most were lesion-specific (mean Morisita roughly 0.21).

The method was immunoSEQ multiplex PCR; TCRdb's version includes in-frame clones alone and lacks a portion of them. Of some 590 clones listed, roughly 87% were seen once; the top ten hold 7% to 10%. Roughly 5 deparaffinized, unstained 9.5 to 10 um sections supplied tumor areas macrodissected using marked H&E slides as a guide. This clone showed up just a few times. Its target is unknown. CDR1 ENHRY and CDR2 SYGVKD come from the germline V gene. The CDR3 sequence is 14 residues long. Trimming cost V 8 bases and J 7 bases; bases outside gene matches: 10. The V gene is TRBV10-3, the J gene TRBJ1-5, with TRBD1 identical over 8 bases. The sequenced sample consisted of tumor tissue from a brain metastasis. The receptor was isolated from a young woman with non-small cell lung cancer that had spread to the brain. The CDR3: CAISLTGGPQPQHF. CDR3 sequence (DNA): TGTGCCATCTCACTAACAGGGGGTCCGCAGCCCCAGCATTTT.